The 21 T cell receptor beta chains in this list originate from one sample, sequenced in a study of cytomegalovirus exposure and HLA in healthy donors. Vbeta (60) and Jbeta (13) primers were used in the PCR. The method was immunoSEQ multiplex PCR; TCRdb's version includes in-frame clones alone and lacks a portion of them. The repertoire has under 150,000 clones, more than 65% of them found once; the top ten carry roughly 3%. The sequencing sample was made of PBMCs. Every receptor here comes from an older woman in good health and CMV-seropositive.

This rearrangement joins TRBV11-3 to TRBJ2-5, with TRBD2 matching over 11 bases. Per germline, CDR1 SGHNT and CDR2 YENEEA. J gave up 4 bases and V 4 bases, and 2 bases lay outside the gene matches. The CDR3 is 14 amino acids. CDR3 protein: CASSSGLAGETQYF. CDR3 coding DNA: TGTGCCAGCAGCTCCGGACTAGCGGGAGAGACCCAGTACTTC.

Here the CDR3 reads CASRGQGYRETQYF. CDR3 bases: TGTGCCAGCAGAGGACAGGGGTATCGAGAGACCCAGTACTTC. The rearrangement uses TRBV27 and TRBJ2-5, with 9 bases fitting TRBD1. Germline values: CDR1 MNHEY, CDR2 SMNVEV (reference sequence). J was trimmed by 4 bases and V by 6 bases; bases with no gene match: 6. CDR3 length equals 14 residues.

CDR3: CASSGAGDTQYF. Written as DNA, the CDR3 is TGTGCCAGCAGCGGGGCAGGAGATACGCAGTATTTT. The chain has TRBV7-2 and TRBJ2-3; possible D gene TRBD1, 5 bases. This CDR3 region has 12 residues. Germline-derived CDR1 and CDR2 are SGHTA and FQGNSA. The V end was cut by 5 bases, the J end by 5 bases, with 8 bases between.

This sequence joins TRBV19 and TRBJ1-3; TRBD1 matches 8 bases. The CDR3 is made up of 16 amino acids. V gave up 6 bases and J gave up 0 bases; unmatched junction bases: 7. Germline loops: CDR1 LNHDA, CDR2 SQIVND (reference sequence). The CDR3 is CASSRRTGISGNTIYF. The CDR3 DNA reads as TGTGCCAGTAGCAGACGGACAGGGATCTCTGGAAACACCATATATTTT.

V usage is TRBV7-9 and J usage is TRBJ2-7, with a possible D match to TRBD2 (6 bases). Germline CDR1 and CDR2: SEHNR and FQNEAQ (reference sequence). The CDR3 covers 14 residues. Between the trimmed V and J ends, which lost 11 bases and 0 bases, there was a span of 17 bases. In DNA, the CDR3 is TGTGCCGGAGGGCCGGGGCCACCCTCCTACGAGCAGTACTTC. Protein product: CAGGPGPPSYEQYF.

The V gene is TRBV19, the J gene TRBJ1-5; possibly TRBD1 for D (5 bases). Germline V CDR1 and CDR2: LNHDA, SQIVND (reference sequence). The CDR3 runs 15 residues. With 5 bases removed from V and 3 bases from J, the gap between germline ends came to 14 bases. The CDR3 coding sequence is TGTGCCAGTAGTTCAATGGGAGGGGCCAATCAGCCCCAGCATTTT. Its translation is CASSSMGGANQPQHF.

This rearrangement joins TRBV2 to TRBJ2-3; no clear D. Germline loops: CDR1 SNHLY, CDR2 FYNNEI. The CDR3 totals 11 residues. V lost 4 bases to trimming and J lost 9 bases, with 8 bases between them. The CDR3 loop is CASSGVRTQYF. The CDR3 region has the DNA TGTGCCAGCAGTGGCGTGAGGACGCAGTATTTT.

The J gene is TRBJ1-1, the V gene TRBV18; possible D gene TRBD1, 5 bases. Trimming pared 5 bases from V and 0 bases from J, leaving 10 bases between. This CDR3 comprises 14 residues. CDR1 and CDR2 (germline): KGHSH, LQKENI. CDR3 sequence (DNA): TGTGCCAGCTCAGGGATGGACATGAACACTGAAGCTTTCTTT. Its protein is CASSGMDMNTEAFF.

V and J are TRBV11-2 and TRBJ2-1; TRBD1 is a possible D gene (6 bases). CDR3 size: 15 residues. Looked up from germline, CDR1 is SGHAT and CDR2 is FQNNGV. V gave up 5 bases and J gave up 4 bases, with 15 bases separating them. The CDR3 region is CASSPDGQTYNEQFF. In nucleotides, the CDR3 is TGTGCCAGCAGCCCGGACGGACAGACGTACAATGAGCAGTTCTTC.

The chain recombines TRBV10-3 with TRBJ2-2; D is possibly TRBD1 (6 bases). The germline CDR1 and CDR2 sequences are ENHRY and SYGVKD. Trimming removed 0 bases at V and 5 bases at J, with 10 bases between. The CDR3 sequence is 15 residues long. The CDR3 DNA reads as TGTGCCATCAGTGAGTCGGGGACACCGACCGGGGAGCTGTTTTTT. Translation: CAISESGTPTGELFF.

V is TRBV19 and J is TRBJ1-2, with a possible D match to TRBD1 (5 bases). The V end was cut by 3 bases, the J end by 6 bases, with 8 bases between. Germline lookup yields CDR1 LNHDA and CDR2 SQIVND (reference sequence). This CDR3 has 12 amino acids. The chain's CDR3 is CASSISTDGYTF. CDR3 coding DNA: TGTGCCAGTAGTATCTCGACAGATGGCTACACCTTC. Filled out from reference TRBV19 and TRBJ1-2, the complete variable domain reads DGGITQSPKYLFRKEGQNVTLSCEQNLNHDAMYWYRQDPGQGLRLIYYSQIVNDFQKGDIAEGYSVSREKKESFPLTVTSAQKNPTAFYLCASSISTDGYTFGSGTRLTVV.

The rearrangement joins TRBV2 to TRBJ1-2, with D perhaps matching TRBD1 (6 bases). Per germline, CDR1 SNHLY and CDR2 FYNNEI. CDR3 length: 12 residues. Trimming removed 6 bases at V and 6 bases at J, with 11 bases between. The CDR3 loop is CASSHRADGYTF. In nucleotides, the CDR3 is TGTGCCAGCAGCCACAGGGCTGATGGCTACACCTTC.

The chain links TRBV6-4 to TRBJ2-5; 11 bases are a match to TRBD2. V lost 3 bases and J lost 2; bases outside the gene matches: 11. The germline gives CDR1 MRHNA, CDR2 SNTAGT. The CDR3 runs to 18 residues. The CDR3 nucleotides are TGTGCCAGCAGTGATCAATCAGGGACTAGCGGTCCTCAAGAGACCCAGTACTTC. Amino acid sequence: CASSDQSGTSGPQETQYF.

The rearrangement links TRBV9 to TRBJ1-2; no clear D gene. The germline V gene encodes CDR1 SGDLS and CDR2 YYNGEE. The CDR3 contains 12 residues. V gave up 1 base and J gave up 3 bases, with 4 bases separating them. The CDR3 DNA reads as TGTGCCAGCAGCGTACAGGACTATGGCTACACCTTC. It translates to CASSVQDYGYTF.

V and J are TRBV19 and TRBJ1-2; perhaps TRBD1 as D (6 bases). Germline values: CDR1 LNHDA, CDR2 SQIVND (reference sequence). The CDR3 loop spans 14 amino acids. Trimming stripped 10 bases from V and 4 bases from J, with 19 bases between. CDR3 amino acids: CATTRGGPFYGYTF. The DNA for the CDR3 is TGTGCCACTACAAGGGGGGGGCCTTTCTATGGCTACACCTTC.

The chain uses TRBV19 and TRBJ2-7, with 10 bases matching TRBD1. The trim removed 5 bases at V and 1 base at J, leaving 5 bases unmatched. CDR1 is LNHDA, CDR2 SQIVND, per germline (reference sequence). This CDR3 contains 15 residues. CDR3 residues: CASSLPGQGSYEQYF. The CDR3 DNA reads as TGTGCCAGTAGTTTGCCGGGACAGGGGTCCTACGAGCAGTACTTC.

The chain has TRBV4-1 and TRBJ2-7, with 7 nucleotides matching TRBD2. Germline V gene lookup returns CDR1 MGHRA and CDR2 YSYEKL. The V gene end was trimmed by 4 bases and the J gene end by 6 bases; junction bases not matched to a gene: 9. This CDR3 comprises 14 residues. The CDR3 bases are TGCGCCAGCAGCCCGGGGACCGGCGGGGGCGAGCAGTACTTC. As protein: CASSPGTGGGEQYF.

This clone was found once. The chain couples TRBV28 to TRBJ1-1; TRBD1 aligns across 10 bases. Per germline, CDR1 MDHEN and CDR2 SYDVKM. The V gene end was trimmed by 1 base and the J gene end by 6 bases; junction bases not matched to a gene: 8. This CDR3 contains 16 residues. CDR3 bases: TGTGCCAGCAGTTTATTAGTGGGACAGGGGATCCCTGAAGCTTTCTTT. This sequence encodes CASSLLVGQGIPEAFF.

The chain joins TRBV6-1 to TRBJ1-2; the D is unclear. Trimming stripped 6 bases from V and 8 bases from J, with 7 bases between. The CDR3 is 10 amino acids. The germline CDR1 and CDR2 sequences are MNHNS and SASEGT. CDR3 protein: CASSARGYTF. The CDR3 DNA reads TGTGCCAGCAGCGCCCGGGGCTACACCTTC.

CDR3 in DNA: TGCAGTGCTAGAGTTGGACTCAAACTGTTTTTT. It specifies CSARVGLKLFF. The chain has TRBV20-1 and TRBJ1-4; D is ambiguous. Between the trimmed V and J ends, which lost 1 base and 11 bases, there was a span of 8 bases. This CDR3 region has 11 residues. Germline V lookup: CDR1 DFQATT, CDR2 SNEGSKA (reference sequence).

In this sample, this clone turned up a few times. V gene TRBV12-2 combines with J gene TRBJ2-3; the D call of TRBD2 is as the table states it, not checked on the DNA. TRBV12-2 is shown as a pseudogene. The CDR3 length is 23 residues. CDR3 nucleotides: TGTGCAAGTCGCGGAAAGGGGACTGCTACGCGGGTGTGCTCCCCTCCACCACTAGATACGCAGTATTTT. Its translation is CASRGKGTATRVCSPPPLDTQYF.